A selection of T cell receptor beta chains follows, all from one sample in a study of cytomegalovirus exposure and HLA in healthy donors. Some clones are missing from TCRdb's copy, which holds only in-frame ones; the method was immunoSEQ multiplex PCR. The table lists around 110,000 clones, 80% to 85% of them singletons. The sequenced sample consisted of PBMCs. The receptors were gathered from a man aged 25-45 years in good health and CMV-seropositive. Each CDR3 is given with its conserved first and last residue. A D gene is named only where the DNA matches it firmly. The listing skips clone size in some rows; elsewhere it reads once, few, many or a size class.

clone size	D gene	J gene	V gene	CDR3 DNA	CDR3 protein
few	TRBD2	TRBJ2-3	TRBV10-2	TGCGCCAGCAGTGGGACTAGCGGGAGGGGGCAAGGAGATACGCAGTATTTT	CASSGTSGRGQGDTQYF
NA	NA	TRBJ1-1	TRBV13	TGTGCCAGCAGCCGGACAGAGGGAAGCACTGAAGCTTTCTTT	CASSRTEGSTEAFF
once	TRBD1	TRBJ1-2	TRBV5-1	TGCGCCAGCAGCCAGGACAGGGGGCTCGGTGGCTACACCTTC	CASSQDRGLGGYTF
NA	NA	TRBJ1-1	TRBV5-1	TGCGCCAGCAGCTTGGAATTCGTGGGGGCGATCGGCGCTGAAGCTTTCTTT	CASSLEFVGAIGAEAFF
NA	NA	TRBJ1-5	TRBV5-1	TGCGCCAGCAGCCCGGAAGGCAGGGATCAGCCCCAGCATTTT	CASSPEGRDQPQHF
NA	TRBD2	TRBJ2-3	TRBV6-6	TGTGCCAGCAGTTACCTCGAACTAGCGGGCACAGATACGCAGTATTTT	CASSYLELAGTDTQYF
NA	NA	TRBJ1-1	TRBV10-2	TGCGCCAGCACCCAGGGAGGGCTGAACACTGAAGCTTTCTTT	CASTQGGLNTEAFF
NA	TRBD1	TRBJ1-5	TRBV10-3	TGTGCCATCAGCGGACAGGGCAATCAGCCCCAGCATTTT	CAISGQGNQPQHF
NA	TRBD1	TRBJ1-1	TRBV6-6	TGTGCCAGCAGTAGACAGGGAAAGGGGTTCACTGAAGCTTTCTTT	CASSRQGKGFTEAFF
NA	NA	TRBJ1-2	TRBV19	TGTGCCAGTAGTATAGGGTGGGGCGGCTACACCTTC	CASSIGWGGYTF
NA	TRBD2	TRBJ2-3	TRBV9	TGTGCCAGCAGGGCCGGGACTAGCGGGTACACAGATACGCAGTATTTT	CASRAGTSGYTDTQYF
NA	TRBD2	TRBJ2-3	TRBV7-9	TGTGCCAGCAGCTTACCCGCACTAGCGGGGGGACCAAGCACAGATACGCAGTATTTT	CASSLPALAGGPSTDTQYF
NA	TRBD1	TRBJ2-5	TRBV2	TGTGCCAGCAGCCGGGACAGGGAAGAGACCCAGTACTTC	CASSRDREETQYF
NA	NA	TRBJ1-2	TRBV6-5	TGTGCCAGCAGTACCGACACGTATGGCTACACCTTC	CASSTDTYGYTF
NA	TRBD1	TRBJ2-5	TRBV10-3	TGTGCCATCAGGGGACAGGGCAGAGAAGAGACCCAGTACTTC	CAIRGQGREETQYF
once	NA	TRBJ1-5	TRBV9	TGTGCCAGCAGCGGCGGACAGACGGGCAATCAGCCCCAGCATTTT	CASSGGQTGNQPQHF
NA	TRBD1	TRBJ2-3	TRBV30	TGTGCCCTTAGGGACAGGGGCACAGATACGCAGTATTTT	CALRDRGTDTQYF
NA	TRBD1	TRBJ1-1	TRBV7-9	TGTGCCAGCAGCCAAACAGGGGGGGCTGAAGCTTTCTTT	CASSQTGGAEAFF
NA	TRBD1	TRBJ2-1	TRBV5-1	TGCGCCAGCAGCTTGATCCCCGGGACAGGGAACAATGAGCAGTTCTTC	CASSLIPGTGNNEQFF
few	NA	TRBJ1-2	TRBV5-6	TGTGCCAGCAGCTTCGATACCTCAGGCAGGGGCTATGGCTACACCTTC	CASSFDTSGRGYGYTF
once	NA	TRBJ1-3	TRBV29-1	TGCAGCGTCAGAACAGGGTCTGGAAACACCATATATTTT	CSVRTGSGNTIYF
few	TRBD1	TRBJ1-1	TRBV5-5	TGTGCCAGCAGCTTGGGACAGGGGATGAACACTGAAGCTTTCTTT	CASSLGQGMNTEAFF
NA	TRBD2	TRBJ2-1	TRBV6-1	TGTGCCAGCAGTGTCCTTAGCGGGGACTCCTACAATGAGCAGTTCTTC	CASSVLSGDSYNEQFF
NA	NA	TRBJ2-1	TRBV6-5	TGTGCCAGCAAGCCAGCGGAGACCTACAATGAGCAGTTCTTC	CASKPAETYNEQFF
few	NA	TRBJ1-2	TRBV4-1	TGCGCCAGCAGCCAAGCTGAGCAGGGGACGAAAGGCTACACCTTC	CASSQAEQGTKGYTF
NA	NA	TRBJ2-3	TRBV7-8	TGTGCCAGCAGCTCCCCAAAGCCCACAGATACGCAGTATTTT	CASSSPKPTDTQYF
NA	TRBD2	TRBJ2-2	TRBV10-3	TGTGCCATCCGAGCGGGGGGGCGAACCGGGGAGCTGTTTTTT	CAIRAGGRTGELFF
NA	NA	TRBJ1-1	TRBV6-5	TGTGCCAGCAGCATCCAGGCCTTGAACACTGAAGCTTTCTTT	CASSIQALNTEAFF
NA	TRBD2	TRBJ2-3	TRBV5-1	TGCGCCAGCAGCGGGGGACTAGTGGGAGCAATAGATACGCAGTATTTT	CASSGGLVGAIDTQYF
NA	NA	TRBJ1-1	TRBV7-9	TGTTCCAGCCACAGGATGAACACTGAAGCTTTCTTT	CSSHRMNTEAFF
NA	TRBD2	TRBJ2-3	TRBV5-4	TGTGCCAGCAGCTTGGGCGGGAGGGGCACAGATACGCAGTATTTT	CASSLGGRGTDTQYF
NA	TRBD1	TRBJ2-7	TRBV14	TGTGCCAGCAGCCAAGATTGGCAGGGGGTCGAGCAGTACTTC	CASSQDWQGVEQYF
NA	NA	TRBJ2-3	TRBV7-8	TGTGCCAGCAGCTTACTAGGGGCGACAGATACGCAGTATTTT	CASSLLGATDTQYF
few	NA	TRBJ2-1	TRBV7-2	TGTGCCAGCGGCGGGTATTACAATGAGCAGTTCTTC	CASGGYYNEQFF
NA	NA	TRBJ2-5	TRBV7-9	TGTTCCAGCAGCTTAGTGGGCGCGGAGACCCAGTACTTC	CSSSLVGAETQYF
NA	TRBD1	TRBJ1-3	TRBV6-5	TGTGCCAGCAGTGCCCTAACAGGGGGAGGCGACACCATATATTTT	CASSALTGGGDTIYF
NA	TRBD1	TRBJ1-1	TRBV5-4	TGTGCCAGCGGACAGGGCAACACTGAAGCTTTCTTT	CASGQGNTEAFF
NA	NA	TRBJ1-5	TRBV6-1	TGTGCCAGCAACCCCCGCGGGGGATTCAATCAGCCCCAGCATTTT	CASNPRGGFNQPQHF
NA	NA	TRBJ2-5	TRBV18	TGTGCCAGCTCACCGTATGGAGAAGAGACCCAGTACTTC	CASSPYGEETQYF
NA	TRBD1	TRBJ1-1	TRBV5-3	TGTGCCAGAAGGAGGGACAGAAGTCTTGAAGCTTTCTTT	CARRRDRSLEAFF
NA	NA	TRBJ1-3	TRBV10-3	TGTGCCATCAGTGATATATATAGCTCTGGAAACACCATATATTTT	CAISDIYSSGNTIYF
NA	NA	TRBJ2-1	TRBV7-9	TGTGCCAGCAGCTTAGGGCTAGCCAGCCTCTACAATGAGCAGTTCTTC	CASSLGLASLYNEQFF
NA	NA	TRBJ1-1	TRBV6-5	TGTGCCAGCAGTTACTCGAACAGGGCTCACATAGGAGCTTTCTTT	CASSYSNRAHIGAFF
NA	TRBD2	TRBJ2-2	TRBV14	TGTGCCAGCAGCCTAGTGGAGCGGGAGGGCACCGGGGAGCTGTTTTTT	CASSLVEREGTGELFF
once	TRBD1	TRBJ1-1	TRBV10-3	TGTGCCATCACTCCGACAGGGCTGAACACTGAAGCTTTCTTT	CAITPTGLNTEAFF
NA	TRBD1	TRBJ1-1	TRBV27	TGTGCCAGCAGTTTTAGTACAGGGGAGATGAACACTGAAGCTTTCTTT	CASSFSTGEMNTEAFF
NA	TRBD2	TRBJ2-3	TRBV5-1	TGCGCCAGCAGCTTAGATCCTAGCGGGTCGACTAGCACAGATACGCAGTATTTT	CASSLDPSGSTSTDTQYF
NA	NA	TRBJ2-1	TRBV10-3	TGTGCCATCAGTGTAGCTTTTTGGTACTACAATGAGCAGTTCTTC	CAISVAFWYYNEQFF
NA	TRBD2	TRBJ2-3	TRBV7-3	TGTGCCAGCAGCTATGGCGGGGGGGCGTTGGATACGCAGTATTTT	CASSYGGGALDTQYF
NA	NA	TRBJ1-1	TRBV19	TGTGCCAGCCACAGGGAATCCAACCTACTCCAAATGAACACTGAAGCTTTCTTT	CASHRESNLLQMNTEAFF
NA	TRBD1	TRBJ2-7	TRBV18	TGTGCCAGCTCACCAGGAGGACAGGGGGACTCCTACGAGCAGTACTTC	CASSPGGQGDSYEQYF